This is a list of T cell receptor beta chains from one sample in a study of T cells after posttransplantation cyclophosphamide. Generated by immunoSEQ multiplex PCR, the TCRdb table keeps only in-frame clones and is missing some. Listed for the sample are under 50,000 clones, none seen a single time. Sequencing was carried out using PBMCs. The origin of the receptors is a woman in her fifties or sixties in good health and a related stem cell transplant donor. The CDR3 runs from the conserved cysteine through the conserved F or W. The D gene is left open where the match is weak. Expanded clones are given a class, and other clones once, few, many or no size at all.

CDR3 protein: CASSSNRDRVVSETQYF; CDR3 DNA: TGTGCCAGCAGTTCAAACCGGGACAGGGTCGTTTCAGAGACCCAGTACTTC; J gene: TRBJ2-5; clone size: few; V gene: TRBV28; D gene: TRBD1
CDR3 protein: CASRGNRGNTEAFF; CDR3 DNA: TGTGCCAGCAGGGGGAACAGGGGGAACACTGAAGCTTTCTTT; J gene: TRBJ1-1; clone size: many; V gene: TRBV28; D gene: TRBD1
CDR3 protein: CASSPRREPYEQYF; CDR3 DNA: TGTGCCAGTAGTCCAAGACGGGAACCCTACGAGCAGTACTTC; J gene: TRBJ2-7; clone size: many; V gene: TRBV19; D gene: -
CDR3 protein: CASSQVSRGGDNEQFF; CDR3 DNA: TGTGCCAGCAGCCAAGTATCGCGGGGGGGCGACAATGAGCAGTTCTTC; J gene: TRBJ2-1; clone size: many; V gene: TRBV4-2; D gene: TRBD2
CDR3 protein: CAWMILAGTDTQYF; CDR3 DNA: TGTGCCTGGATGATTCTAGCGGGGACAGATACGCAGTATTTT; J gene: TRBJ2-3; clone size: many; V gene: TRBV30; D gene: TRBD2
CDR3 protein: CASIDLQGARTEAFF; CDR3 DNA: TGTGCCAGCATCGACTTACAGGGGGCGAGGACTGAAGCTTTCTTT; J gene: TRBJ1-1; clone size: many; V gene: TRBV28; D gene: TRBD1
CDR3 protein: CASSRIGGLDTQYF; CDR3 DNA: TGTGCCAGCAGCCGGATCGGGGGTCTGGATACGCAGTATTTT; J gene: TRBJ2-3; clone size: few; V gene: TRBV11-2; D gene: -
CDR3 protein: CASMKLLGQKKLFF; CDR3 DNA: TGTGCCAGCATGAAATTGCTGGGACAGAAAAAACTGTTTTTT; J gene: TRBJ1-4; clone size: many; V gene: TRBV28; D gene: TRBD1
CDR3 protein: CASSLGTQSGNTIYF; CDR3 DNA: TGCGCCAGCAGCTTGGGTACCCAGTCTGGAAACACCATATATTTT; J gene: TRBJ1-3; clone size: many; V gene: TRBV5-1; D gene: -
CDR3 protein: CASSLQPQGDNEQFF; CDR3 DNA: TGCGCCAGCAGCTTGCAGCCACAGGGGGACAATGAGCAGTTCTTC; J gene: TRBJ2-1; clone size: many; V gene: TRBV5-1; D gene: TRBD1
CDR3 protein: CASSQGILGRGLNTEAFF; CDR3 DNA: TGCGCCAGCAGCCAAGGGATCCTCGGCAGGGGCTTGAACACTGAAGCTTTCTTT; J gene: TRBJ1-1; clone size: many; V gene: TRBV4-1; D gene: -
CDR3 protein: CASSVVEGNTIYF; CDR3 DNA: TGTGCCAGCAGCGTAGTAGAAGGAAACACCATATATTTT; J gene: TRBJ1-3; clone size: many; V gene: TRBV9; D gene: -
CDR3 protein: CASREKTGGRSYGYTF; CDR3 DNA: TGTGCCAGCAGGGAGAAGACAGGGGGCCGGAGCTATGGCTACACCTTC; J gene: TRBJ1-2; clone size: many; V gene: TRBV2; D gene: TRBD1
CDR3 protein: CASADIYEQYF; CDR3 DNA: TGTGCCAGCGCGGACATCTACGAGCAGTACTTC; J gene: TRBJ2-7; clone size: many; V gene: TRBV27; D gene: -
CDR3 protein: CASGRDRHNEQFF; CDR3 DNA: TGTGCCAGCGGGAGGGATAGACACAATGAGCAGTTCTTC; J gene: TRBJ2-1; clone size: many; V gene: TRBV7-2; D gene: TRBD2
CDR3 protein: CASSVTGDFSYEQYF; CDR3 DNA: TGTGCCAGCAGTGTGACAGGGGACTTCTCCTACGAGCAGTACTTC; J gene: TRBJ2-7; clone size: many; V gene: TRBV6-6; D gene: TRBD1
CDR3 protein: CSVGGLAASSTDTQYF; CDR3 DNA: TGCAGCGTTGGGGGACTAGCGGCATCTAGCACAGATACGCAGTATTTT; J gene: TRBJ2-3; clone size: many; V gene: TRBV29-1; D gene: TRBD2
CDR3 protein: CSVDDGRGHISGDTQYF; CDR3 DNA: TGCAGCGTTGATGACGGCAGGGGGCACATCAGCGGGGATACGCAGTATTTT; J gene: TRBJ2-3; clone size: many; V gene: TRBV29-1; D gene: TRBD1
CDR3 protein: CASSWTGTNEKLFF; CDR3 DNA: TGTGCCAGCAGCTGGACAGGGACTAATGAAAAACTGTTTTTT; J gene: TRBJ1-4; clone size: many; V gene: TRBV2; D gene: TRBD1
CDR3 protein: CAWNLGLAGRYEQYF; CDR3 DNA: TGTGCCTGGAACCTCGGACTAGCGGGGCGCTACGAGCAGTACTTC; J gene: TRBJ2-7; clone size: many; V gene: TRBV30; D gene: TRBD2
CDR3 protein: CASSQGPGQNSPLHF; CDR3 DNA: TGCGCCAGCAGCCAGGGCCCGGGACAAAATTCACCCCTCCACTTT; J gene: TRBJ1-6; clone size: many; V gene: TRBV4-1; D gene: -
CDR3 protein: CASSQATGSYTF; CDR3 DNA: TGCGCCAGCAGCCAAGCTACAGGGAGCTACACCTTC; J gene: TRBJ1-2; clone size: many; V gene: TRBV4-1; D gene: -
CDR3 protein: CASSYRGGGSGELFF; CDR3 DNA: TGTGCCAGCAGTTACCGGGGGGGAGGGAGCGGGGAGCTGTTTTTT; J gene: TRBJ2-2; clone size: many; V gene: TRBV6-5; D gene: TRBD2
CDR3 protein: CASSPPGVTGYEQYF; CDR3 DNA: TGTGCCAGCAGTCCCCCAGGGGTAACGGGCTACGAGCAGTACTTC; J gene: TRBJ2-7; clone size: many; V gene: TRBV6-1; D gene: -
CDR3 protein: CASSSVYLGARNRDTQYF; CDR3 DNA: TGTGCCAGCAGTTCAGTCTATTTAGGGGCTCGTAATAGAGATACGCAGTATTTT; J gene: TRBJ2-3; clone size: many; V gene: TRBV28; D gene: -
CDR3 protein: CASSISGTVYEQYF; CDR3 DNA: TGTGCCAGTAGTATTTCCGGGACAGTTTACGAGCAGTACTTC; J gene: TRBJ2-7; clone size: many; V gene: TRBV19; D gene: TRBD1
CDR3 protein: CASSQQGTEAFF; CDR3 DNA: TGTGCCAGCAGTCAACAGGGCACTGAAGCTTTCTTT; J gene: TRBJ1-1; clone size: many; V gene: TRBV2; D gene: -
CDR3 protein: CASSPGTGRNTQYF; CDR3 DNA: TGTGCCAGCAGTCCAGGGACAGGGAGGAATACGCAGTATTTT; J gene: TRBJ2-3; clone size: many; V gene: TRBV6-1; D gene: TRBD1
CDR3 protein: CASSVTAGTGVYEQYF; CDR3 DNA: TGTGCCAGCAGCGTCACCGCCGGGACAGGGGTCTACGAGCAGTACTTC; J gene: TRBJ2-7; clone size: -; V gene: TRBV11-1; D gene: TRBD1
CDR3 protein: CASSFGTTNTEAFF; CDR3 DNA: TGTGCCAGCAGCTTCGGGACAACGAACACTGAAGCTTTCTTT; J gene: TRBJ1-1; clone size: many; V gene: TRBV5-5; D gene: -
CDR3 protein: CSVGRTGDLTQETQYF; CDR3 DNA: TGCAGCGTCGGCAGGACAGGGGACTTAACCCAAGAGACCCAGTACTTC; J gene: TRBJ2-5; clone size: many; V gene: TRBV29-1; D gene: TRBD1
CDR3 protein: CASSLGGSGGETQYF; CDR3 DNA: TGTGCCAGCAGTTTAGGAGGGTCTGGAGGGGAGACCCAGTACTTC; J gene: TRBJ2-5; clone size: many; V gene: TRBV28; D gene: -
CDR3 protein: CASSLDSYGYTF; CDR3 DNA: TGTGCCAGCAGCTTGGACAGCTATGGCTACACCTTC; J gene: TRBJ1-2; clone size: many; V gene: TRBV7-2; D gene: -
CDR3 protein: CASSLVRDRPYEQYF; CDR3 DNA: TGTGCCAGCAGCTTAGTTAGGGACAGGCCCTACGAGCAGTACTTC; J gene: TRBJ2-7; clone size: few; V gene: TRBV7-8; D gene: TRBD1
CDR3 protein: CASSLLTGGTSAEAFF; CDR3 DNA: TGCGCCAGCAGCCTATTGACAGGGGGCACTTCGGCTGAAGCTTTCTTT; J gene: TRBJ1-1; clone size: many; V gene: TRBV5-1; D gene: TRBD1
CDR3 protein: CATPLNPTGGHEQYF; CDR3 DNA: TGTGCCACCCCCCTCAACCCGACAGGGGGGCACGAGCAGTACTTC; J gene: TRBJ2-7; clone size: many; V gene: TRBV2; D gene: TRBD1
CDR3 protein: CAWSPGGGAEQYF; CDR3 DNA: TGTGCCTGGAGTCCTGGCGGGGGGGCCGAGCAGTACTTC; J gene: TRBJ2-7; clone size: few; V gene: TRBV30; D gene: TRBD2
CDR3 protein: CASSGTGRNQYEKLFF; CDR3 DNA: TGTGCCAGCAGCGGTACAGGGCGCAACCAGTATGAAAAACTGTTTTTT; J gene: TRBJ1-4; clone size: many; V gene: TRBV7-9; D gene: -
CDR3 protein: CSYSTGGNTEAFF; CDR3 DNA: TGCAGCTACTCCACCGGGGGGAACACTGAAGCTTTCTTT; J gene: TRBJ1-1; clone size: many; V gene: TRBV29-1; D gene: -
CDR3 protein: CASKDRGRATGQPQHF; CDR3 DNA: TGTGCCAGTAAGGACAGGGGGCGCGCGACGGGTCAGCCCCAGCATTTT; J gene: TRBJ1-5; clone size: many; V gene: TRBV19; D gene: TRBD1
CDR3 protein: CASRKDGGLSLNTEAFF; CDR3 DNA: TGTGCCAGTAGGAAAGACGGGGGGCTAAGTCTGAACACTGAAGCTTTCTTT; J gene: TRBJ1-1; clone size: many; V gene: TRBV19; D gene: -